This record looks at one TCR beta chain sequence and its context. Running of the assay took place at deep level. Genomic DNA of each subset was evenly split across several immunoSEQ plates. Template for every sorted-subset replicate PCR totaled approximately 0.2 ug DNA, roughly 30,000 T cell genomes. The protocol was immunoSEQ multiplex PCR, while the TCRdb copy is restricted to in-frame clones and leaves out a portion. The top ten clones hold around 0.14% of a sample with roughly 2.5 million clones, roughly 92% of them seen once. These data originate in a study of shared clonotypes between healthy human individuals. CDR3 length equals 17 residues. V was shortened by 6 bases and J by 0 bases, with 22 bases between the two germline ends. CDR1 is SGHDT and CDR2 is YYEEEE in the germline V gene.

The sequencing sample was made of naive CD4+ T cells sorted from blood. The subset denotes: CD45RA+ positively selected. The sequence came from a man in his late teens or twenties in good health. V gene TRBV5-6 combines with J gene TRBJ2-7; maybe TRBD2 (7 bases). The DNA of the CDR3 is TGTGCCAGCAAGGACAGAAGGAGAGGACTAGTCTCCTACGAGCAGTACTTC. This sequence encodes CASKDRRRGLVSYEQYF.